This T cell receptor beta chain was identified during a study of long-term antiretroviral therapy in people with HIV. The study, taken as a whole, reports: Relative to transplant donor controls, diversity remained lower despite increasing after ART.

A v3.0 immunoSEQ assay was performed at survey level. Only in-frame clones appear in the TCRdb table, and some are missing; sequencing was by immunoSEQ multiplex PCR. The repertoire holds about 20,000 clones, with roughly 84% as singletons. Notes on this clone: Its antigen is still unknown.

Each contributor possessed a minimum of one pre-ART and a minimum of two post-ART PBMC samples. The germline V and J ends were trimmed by 2 bases and 2 bases, with 15 bases remaining between them. In germline, CDR1 is LGHNA, CDR2 YSLEER. The CDR3 loop spans 16 amino acids. The source is a woman aged 40 to 55 with HIV. This chain connects TRBV4-3 to TRBJ2-5; possibly TRBD1 or TRBD2 for D (6 bases each). Sequenced material: unsorted PBMCs, taken 1.2 years after starting antiretroviral therapy. The CDR3 sequence: CASSQLGGGDQETQYF. CDR3 in DNA: TGCGCCAGCAGCCAATTGGGGGGCGGGGATCAAGAGACCCAGTACTTC.